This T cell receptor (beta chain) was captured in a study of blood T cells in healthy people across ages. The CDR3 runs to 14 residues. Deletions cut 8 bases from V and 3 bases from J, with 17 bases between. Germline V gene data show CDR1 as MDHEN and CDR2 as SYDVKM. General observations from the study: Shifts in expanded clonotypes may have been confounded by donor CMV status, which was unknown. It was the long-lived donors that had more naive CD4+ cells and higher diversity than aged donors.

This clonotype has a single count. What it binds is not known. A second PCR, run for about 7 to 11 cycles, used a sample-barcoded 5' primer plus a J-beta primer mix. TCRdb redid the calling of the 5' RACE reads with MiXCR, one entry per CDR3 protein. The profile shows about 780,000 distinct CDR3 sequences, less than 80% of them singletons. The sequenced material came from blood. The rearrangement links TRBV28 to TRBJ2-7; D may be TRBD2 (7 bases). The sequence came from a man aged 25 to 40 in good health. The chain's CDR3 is CASRRGGLLYEQYF. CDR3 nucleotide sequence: TGTGCCAGCCGAAGGGGGGGCCTCCTCTACGAGCAGTACTTC.